A selection of T cell receptor beta chains follows, all from one sample in a study of blood T cells in healthy people across ages. Each CDR3 protein is one row after TCRdb ran MiXCR on the 5' RACE reads. The table has over a million distinct CDR3 sequences, roughly 43% seen once. Sequenced sample: blood. The receptors stem from a woman between 18 and 29 years old in good health. CDR3s include the opening cysteine and the closing phenylalanine or tryptophan. D genes are given only for firm matches. Clone size is shown for a subset of rows, as once, few, many or a class of expanded clone.

V,J,D,size,DNA,CDR3
TRBV10-3,TRBJ2-7,.,.,TGTGCCATCAGTGAGGAGGGTCTAGGAATCAATGAGCAGTACTTC,CAISEEGLGINEQYF
TRBV9,TRBJ2-1,.,few,TGTGCCAGCAGCGGGGACATCGGCTCCTACAATGAGCAGTTCTTC,CASSGDIGSYNEQFF
TRBV9,TRBJ2-1,.,few,TGTGCCAGCAGCGCCACTGGGAGCTCCTACAATGAGCAGTTCTTC,CASSATGSSYNEQFF
TRBV10-3,TRBJ2-3,.,few,TGTGCCATCAGTGCACGGGGCGAGGATACGCAGTATTTT,CAISARGEDTQYF
TRBV5-1,TRBJ2-1,TRBD2,few,TGCGCCAGCAGCTTGGCCTACGTGACTAGCGGAATAAATGAGCAGTTCTTC,CASSLAYVTSGINEQFF
TRBV5-1,TRBJ2-1,.,.,TGCGCCAGCAGCTTGGAAACCTCCCGGCAGTTCTTC,CASSLETSRQFF
TRBV7-3,TRBJ2-7,.,.,TGTGCCAGCAGCTTAACGCCCGTAGGGGCCTACGAGCAGTACTTC,CASSLTPVGAYEQYF
TRBV20-1,TRBJ2-7,TRBD2,.,TGCAGTGCTATTTCTAGCGGATCCTACGAGCAGTACTTC,CSAISSGSYEQYF
TRBV3-1,TRBJ1-2,.,.,TGTGCCAGCAGCCAAACCGGACTTAGTGGCTACACCTTC,CASSQTGLSGYTF
TRBV7-9,TRBJ2-1,.,few,TGTGCCAGCATCTACGGCCATGCGGTACTTTACAATGAGCAGTTCTTC,CASIYGHAVLYNEQFF
TRBV7-9,TRBJ1-5,.,.,TGTGCCAGCAGCTTCAGCAGTCAGCCCCAGCATTTT,CASSFSSQPQHF
TRBV27,TRBJ2-1,.,once,TGTGCCAGCAGTAACCGGGGGCTCAATGAGCAGTTCTTC,CASSNRGLNEQFF
TRBV7-2,TRBJ1-2,TRBD1,.,TGTGCCAGCAGCCTCTCATCAGGACAGGCCCCCGTACGGGGCTACACCTTC,CASSLSSGQAPVRGYTF
TRBV5-1,TRBJ2-5,TRBD1,.,TGCGCCAGCACCACATGGGACAGCGTAAAAGAGACCCAGTACTTC,CASTTWDSVKETQYF
TRBV3-1,TRBJ1-1,.,.,TGTGCCAGCAGCCGCAGCGGGGGCACGAACACTGAAGCTTTCTTT,CASSRSGGTNTEAFF
TRBV20-1,TRBJ2-3,.,.,TGCAGTGCCCCGGATGGGGGGAGCACAGATACGCAGTATTTT,CSAPDGGSTDTQYF
TRBV27,TRBJ1-2,TRBD1,.,TGTGCCGGCAGTTTATCAGGGGGCCTAATAGGAGGCTACACCTTC,CAGSLSGGLIGGYTF
TRBV28,TRBJ1-1,TRBD1,.,TGTGCCAGCACCCTTGCCTCTACAGGGGGGAACACTGAAGCTTTCTTT,CASTLASTGGNTEAFF
TRBV25-1,TRBJ2-1,.,few,TGTGCCAGCAGTGATGGGCTACAGAGCTCCTACAATGAGCAGTTCTTC,CASSDGLQSSYNEQFF
TRBV20-1,TRBJ2-7,TRBD2,.,TGCAGTGCCCGAGGGGCTAGCGGACCGTACGAGCAGTACTTC,CSARGASGPYEQYF
TRBV10-3,TRBJ1-1,.,few,TGTGCCACGCCGACCCAGCGGGGGATTGGGGGTGAAGCTTTCTTT,CATPTQRGIGGEAFF
TRBV20-1,TRBJ2-1,TRBD2,few,TGCAGTGCTACTCAGACTAGCGACTCCTACAATGAGCAGTTCTTC,CSATQTSDSYNEQFF
TRBV3-1,TRBJ2-7,.,few,TGTGCCAGCAGCCAAGCCGGCCCCGACGAGCAGTACTTC,CASSQAGPDEQYF
TRBV27,TRBJ2-7,TRBD1,.,TGTGCCAGCAGTCGAGCACCGACAGGGTACGAGCAGTACTTC,CASSRAPTGYEQYF
TRBV9,TRBJ2-7,.,.,TGTGCCAGCAGCGACGGGGGCGCCAGCTACAATGAGCAGTACTTC,CASSDGGASYNEQYF
TRBV29-1,TRBJ2-4,TRBD2,.,TGCAGCTCGATTAGCGGGGGAGCCAAAAACATTCAGTACTTC,CSSISGGAKNIQYF
TRBV4-1,TRBJ1-1,.,few,TGCGCCAGCAGCCAGATCATTGGGGGCGGTCTCGAAGCTTTCTTT,CASSQIIGGGLEAFF
TRBV7-3,TRBJ2-1,.,.,TGTGCCAGCAGCTTAACTCCTGTATCGGGCTATGAGCAGTTCTTC,CASSLTPVSGYEQFF
TRBV6-1,TRBJ1-2,.,few,TGTGCCAGCCTGGCACAGGATGGAGGCTATGGCTACACCTTC,CASLAQDGGYGYTF
TRBV28,TRBJ2-3,.,few,TGTGCCAGCAGCGCGGGCCCCTCCGGCACAGATACGCAGTATTTT,CASSAGPSGTDTQYF
TRBV20-1,TRBJ2-1,TRBD2,few,TGCAGTGCGCCGACTAGCGGGTTCTACAATGAGCAGTTCTTC,CSAPTSGFYNEQFF
TRBV4-3,TRBJ2-5,.,.,TGCGCCAGCAGCCAAGTAGACAGAAAAGAGACCCAGTACTTC,CASSQVDRKETQYF
TRBV6-6,TRBJ2-7,.,.,TGTGCCAGCACCCTGGGCGAGGGGCAGAGCTCCTACGAGCAGTACTTC,CASTLGEGQSSYEQYF
TRBV2,TRBJ1-2,TRBD1,few,TGTGCCAGCAGTTCCGACAGGGCCAGCGGCTACACCTTC,CASSSDRASGYTF
TRBV5-5,TRBJ2-5,.,once,TGTGCCAGCAGCGACAGGAGGTCCCAAGAGACCCAGTACTTC,CASSDRRSQETQYF
TRBV29-1,TRBJ1-1,.,.,TGCAGCGTTCAGATAAACACTGAAGCTTTCTTT,CSVQINTEAFF
TRBV6-2/TRBV6-3,TRBJ2-5,.,.,TGTGCCAGCAGTCTGGGGACGACCCAGTACTTC,CASSLGTTQYF
TRBV4-2,TRBJ2-1,.,few,TGTGCCAGCAGCCAAGATCATGAGGGAGTCTACAATGAGCAGTTCTTC,CASSQDHEGVYNEQFF
TRBV7-2,TRBJ1-1,.,few,TGTGCCAGCAGCTTAAACAGGGTCGCCACTGAAGCTTTCTTT,CASSLNRVATEAFF
TRBV7-2,TRBJ1-1,.,.,TGTGCCAGCAGCTTAGCGTCAGGGTTTAGCACTGAAGCTTTCTTT,CASSLASGFSTEAFF
TRBV29-1,TRBJ2-3,TRBD2,.,TGCAGCGGGGGACTAGCGGGAGACGGTACGCAGTATTTT,CSGGLAGDGTQYF
TRBV28,TRBJ2-3,.,.,TGTGCCAGCAGTTTACCGCGGTTCCGAGATACGCAGTATTTT,CASSLPRFRDTQYF
TRBV4-2,TRBJ2-4,TRBD2,once,TGTGCCAGCAGCCCGAGAACGGGACTAGCGGGGCCGAGCTCCTACAATGAGCAGTACTTC,CASSPRTGLAGPSSYNEQYF
TRBV11-3,TRBJ2-1,.,.,TGTGCCAGCAGCCCACACGGGGATGAGCAGTTCTTC,CASSPHGDEQFF
TRBV30,TRBJ2-6,.,.,TGTGCCTGGAGTGGGGGCAGGATGATCTCTGGTGGGGCCAACGTCCTGACTTTC,CAWSGGRMISGGANVLTF
TRBV20-1,TRBJ2-1,.,.,TGCAGTGCTAGCCCCAGCCCCCCCTACAATGAGCAGTTCTTC,CSASPSPPYNEQFF
TRBV20-1,TRBJ1-2,.,.,TGCAGTGCTAGTCTCAGGGGATTAGACTATGGCTACACCTTC,CSASLRGLDYGYTF
TRBV29-1,TRBJ1-1,.,few,TGCAGCGTTGAAAGGAAGTGGAACACTGAAGCTTTCTTT,CSVERKWNTEAFF
TRBV3-1,TRBJ2-1,TRBD2,.,TGTGCCAGCAGAGGGACTAGCGGGAGTGATGAGCAGTTCTTC,CASRGTSGSDEQFF
TRBV4-3,TRBJ1-1,.,.,TGCGCCAGCAGCCCAACAGGCTTTAACACTGAAGCTTTCTTT,CASSPTGFNTEAFF
TRBV7-2,TRBJ2-5,.,few,TGTGCCAGCAGCTTAGAACATGACGGACAAGAGACCCAGTACTTC,CASSLEHDGQETQYF
TRBV20-1,TRBJ2-1,.,.,TGCAGTGCTAGACCGGGAGAAGAGCAGTTCTTC,CSARPGEEQFF
TRBV12-5,TRBJ1-5,.,few,TGTGCTAGTGGTTTAGAGACAGAGGTACAGCCCCAGCATTTT,CASGLETEVQPQHF
TRBV6-5,TRBJ1-1,.,many,TGTGCCAGCAGTTCCAGGGTTGGGACTGAAGCTTTCTTT,CASSSRVGTEAFF
TRBV27,TRBJ2-7,TRBD2,few,TGTGCCAGCAGTTTATCGGGGCTAGCGGGGTACTACGAGCAGTACTTC,CASSLSGLAGYYEQYF
TRBV5-1,TRBJ2-1,.,.,TGCGCCAGCAGCGTGCACAGCCGCTACAATGAGCAGTTCTTC,CASSVHSRYNEQFF
TRBV20-1,TRBJ1-5,.,few,TGCAGTGCAGAGACCAGGGGATATAGCAATCAGCCCCAGCATTTT,CSAETRGYSNQPQHF
TRBV20-1,TRBJ2-7,TRBD1,many,TGCAGTGCTAGAGATCCCCGGCAGGGGGCAAACGAGCAGTACTTC,CSARDPRQGANEQYF
TRBV7-9,TRBJ2-1,.,.,TGTACCAGCAGCTTACCGAACATCTACAATGAGCAGTTCTTC,CTSSLPNIYNEQFF
TRBV9,TRBJ2-3,TRBD1,.,TGTGCCAGCAGCGTATTGGGACAGCTCGATACGCAGTATTTT,CASSVLGQLDTQYF